This record concerns one T cell receptor beta chain sequence. This entry comes from a study of cytomegalovirus exposure and HLA in healthy donors. With 8 bases clipped from V and 0 bases from J, the junction kept 5 bases outside the gene matches. The V gene's germline CDR1 is LNHDA and CDR2 SQIVND (reference sequence). The CDR3 contains 16 residues. PCR was performed using 60 Vbeta and 13 Jbeta primers. Generated by immunoSEQ multiplex PCR, the TCRdb table keeps only in-frame clones and is missing some. The sample has about 160,000 clones; roughly 85% are singletons. What was sequenced was PBMCs. This receptor was taken from a woman aged 50 to 60 in good health and CMV-seronegative. The J gene is TRBJ1-4, the V gene TRBV19, with TRBD1 matching 11 bases. CDR3 amino acids: CASSGTGGATNEKLFF. The CDR3 DNA reads as TGTGCCAGTTCCGGGACAGGGGGTGCAACTAATGAAAAACTGTTTTTT.